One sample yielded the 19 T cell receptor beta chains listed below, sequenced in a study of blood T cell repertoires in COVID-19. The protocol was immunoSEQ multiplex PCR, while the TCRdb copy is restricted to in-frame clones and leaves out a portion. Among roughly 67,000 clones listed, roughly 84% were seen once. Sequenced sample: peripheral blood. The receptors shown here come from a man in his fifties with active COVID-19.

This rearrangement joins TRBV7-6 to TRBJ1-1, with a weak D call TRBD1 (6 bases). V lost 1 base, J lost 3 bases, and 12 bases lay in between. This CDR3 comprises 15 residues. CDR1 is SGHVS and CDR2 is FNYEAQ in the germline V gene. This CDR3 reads CASSLGDRSYTEAFF. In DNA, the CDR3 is TGTGCCAGCAGCTTAGGAGACAGGTCGTACACTGAAGCTTTCTTT.

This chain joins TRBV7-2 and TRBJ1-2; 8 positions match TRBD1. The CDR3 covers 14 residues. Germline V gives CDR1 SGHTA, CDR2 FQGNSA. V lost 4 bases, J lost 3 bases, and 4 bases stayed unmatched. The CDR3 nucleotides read TGTGCCAGCAGCTCGATGACAGGGGACTATGGCTACACCTTC. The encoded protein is CASSSMTGDYGYTF.

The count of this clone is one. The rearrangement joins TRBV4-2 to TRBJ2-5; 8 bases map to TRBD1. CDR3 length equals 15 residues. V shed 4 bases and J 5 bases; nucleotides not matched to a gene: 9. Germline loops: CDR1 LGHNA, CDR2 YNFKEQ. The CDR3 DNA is TGTGCCAGCAGCCCATGGACAGGGAGTCGGGAGACCCAGTACTTC. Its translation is CASSPWTGSRETQYF.

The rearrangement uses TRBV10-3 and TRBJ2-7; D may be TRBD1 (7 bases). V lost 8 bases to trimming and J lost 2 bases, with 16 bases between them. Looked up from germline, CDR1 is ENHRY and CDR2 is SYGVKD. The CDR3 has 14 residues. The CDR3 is CAIQGGWRPYEQYF. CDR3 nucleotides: TGTGCCATCCAGGGGGGTTGGCGGCCCTACGAGCAGTACTTC.

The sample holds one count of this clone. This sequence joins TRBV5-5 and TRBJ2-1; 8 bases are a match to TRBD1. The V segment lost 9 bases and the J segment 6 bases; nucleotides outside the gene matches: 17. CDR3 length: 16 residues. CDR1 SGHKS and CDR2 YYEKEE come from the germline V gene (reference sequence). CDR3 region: CATSGPGQVHSNEQFF. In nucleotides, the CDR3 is TGTGCCACTTCTGGGCCGGGACAGGTTCACTCCAATGAGCAGTTCTTC.

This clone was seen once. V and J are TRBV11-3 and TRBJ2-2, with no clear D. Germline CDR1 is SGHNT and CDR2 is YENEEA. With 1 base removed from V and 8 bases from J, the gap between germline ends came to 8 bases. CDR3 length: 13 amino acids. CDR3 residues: CASSLAFRGELFF. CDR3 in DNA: TGTGCCAGCAGCTTAGCATTTCGGGGGGAGCTGTTTTTT. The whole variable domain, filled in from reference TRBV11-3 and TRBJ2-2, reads EAGVVQSPRYKIIEKKQPVAFWCNPISGHNTLYWYLQNLGQGPELLIRYENEEAVDDSQLPKDRFSAERLKGVDSTLKIQPAELGDSAVYLCASSLAFRGELFFGEGSRLTVL.

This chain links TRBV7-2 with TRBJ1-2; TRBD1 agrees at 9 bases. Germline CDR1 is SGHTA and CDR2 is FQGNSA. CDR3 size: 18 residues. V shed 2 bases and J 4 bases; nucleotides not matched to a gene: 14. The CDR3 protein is CASSLRQGGPTLGYGYTF. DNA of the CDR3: TGTGCCAGCAGCTTAAGACAGGGGGGGCCGACTTTGGGCTATGGCTACACCTTC.

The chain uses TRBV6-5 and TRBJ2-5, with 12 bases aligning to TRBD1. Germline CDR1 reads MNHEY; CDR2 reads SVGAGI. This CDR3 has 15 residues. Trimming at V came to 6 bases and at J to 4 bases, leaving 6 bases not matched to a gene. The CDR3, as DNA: TGTGCCAGCAGCCCCCGGGACAGGGGGCCAGAGACCCAGTACTTC. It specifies CASSPRDRGPETQYF.

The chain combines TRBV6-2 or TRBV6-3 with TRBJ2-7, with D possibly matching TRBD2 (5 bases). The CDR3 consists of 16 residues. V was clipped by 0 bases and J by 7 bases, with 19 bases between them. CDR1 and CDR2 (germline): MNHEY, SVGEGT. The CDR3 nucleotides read TGTGCCAGCAGTTACTCTTGGACGCCCGGGGATGGGGAGCAGTACTTC. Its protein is CASSYSWTPGDGEQYF.

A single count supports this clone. CDR3 amino acids: CASSSTGNTEAFF. CDR3 nucleotide sequence: TGTGCCAGTAGTAGCACAGGGAACACTGAAGCTTTCTTT. J is TRBJ1-1 and V is TRBV19; a weak D match, TRBD1 (5 bases). CDR1 is LNHDA, CDR2 SQIVND, per germline (reference sequence). V was clipped by 4 bases and J by 1 base, with 7 bases between them. The CDR3 contains 13 residues.

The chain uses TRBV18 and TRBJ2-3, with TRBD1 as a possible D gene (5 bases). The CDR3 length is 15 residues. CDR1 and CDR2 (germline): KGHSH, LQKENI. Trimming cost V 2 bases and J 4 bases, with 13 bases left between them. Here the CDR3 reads CASSPVAGSADTQYF. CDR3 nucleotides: TGTGCCAGCTCACCAGTCGCAGGGTCCGCAGATACGCAGTATTTT.

CDR3 bases: TGTGCCAGCAGCCCTCGACAGGACCAGCCCCAGCATTTT. Protein: CASSPRQDQPQHF. This rearrangement joins TRBV7-2 to TRBJ1-5; D is possibly TRBD1 (6 bases). The germline gives CDR1 SGHTA, CDR2 FQGNSA. This CDR3 has 13 residues. V was shortened by 5 bases and J by 7 bases, with 12 bases between the two germline ends.

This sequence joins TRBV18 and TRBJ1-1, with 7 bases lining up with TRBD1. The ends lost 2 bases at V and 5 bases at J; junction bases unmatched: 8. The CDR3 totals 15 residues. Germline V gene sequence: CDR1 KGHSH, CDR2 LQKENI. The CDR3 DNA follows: TGTGCCAGCTCACCAGTAAGACAGGGCGAAACTGAAGCTTTCTTT. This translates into CASSPVRQGETEAFF.

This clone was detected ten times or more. The CDR3 DNA reads TGTGCCAGCAGCTTAACGACTAGCGGGGTCGTCAGCACAGATACGCAGTATTTT. Translated, it gives CASSLTTSGVVSTDTQYF. V usage is TRBV7-9 and J usage is TRBJ2-3, with 11 bases aligning to TRBD2. Germline trimming cut 2 bases from V and 0 bases from J; bases unmatched to any gene: 7. Germline CDR1 SEHNR, CDR2 FQNEAQ (reference sequence). The CDR3 contains 18 residues.

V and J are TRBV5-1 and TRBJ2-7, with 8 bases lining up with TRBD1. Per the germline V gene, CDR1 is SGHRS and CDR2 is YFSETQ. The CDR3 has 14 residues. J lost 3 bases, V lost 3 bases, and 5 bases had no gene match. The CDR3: CASSSTGTGYEQYF. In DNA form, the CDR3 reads TGCGCCAGCAGCTCGACCGGGACAGGCTACGAGCAGTACTTC. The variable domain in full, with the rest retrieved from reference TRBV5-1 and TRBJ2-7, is KAGVTQTPRYLIKTRGQQVTLSCSPISGHRSVSWYQQTPGQGLQFLFEYFSETQRNKGNFPGRFSGRQFSNSRSEMNVSTLELGDSALYLCASSSTGTGYEQYFGPGTRLTVT.

This CDR3 is CASSPLRDSLYGYTF. DNA for the CDR3: TGTGCCAGCTCACCACTTAGGGACAGCCTCTATGGCTACACCTTC. The chain recombines TRBV18 with TRBJ1-2; 7 positions agree with TRBD1. The CDR3 runs to 15 residues. Germline CDR1 KGHSH, CDR2 LQKENI. V lost 1 base to trimming and J lost 4 bases; unmatched junction nucleotides: 6. The full variable domain, rest sourced from reference TRBV18 and TRBJ1-2, is NAGVMQNPRHLVRRRGQEARLRCSPMKGHSHVYWYRQLPEEGLKFMVYLQKENIIDESGMPKERFSAEFPKEGPSILRIQQVVRGDSAAYFCASSPLRDSLYGYTFGSGTRLTVV.

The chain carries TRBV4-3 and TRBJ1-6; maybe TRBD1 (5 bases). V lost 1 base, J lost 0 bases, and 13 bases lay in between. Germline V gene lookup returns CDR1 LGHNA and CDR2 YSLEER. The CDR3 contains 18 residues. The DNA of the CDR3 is TGCGCCAGCAGCCAAGGGGGGTCGACTAGCTCCTATAATTCACCCCTCCACTTT. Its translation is CASSQGGSTSSYNSPLHF.

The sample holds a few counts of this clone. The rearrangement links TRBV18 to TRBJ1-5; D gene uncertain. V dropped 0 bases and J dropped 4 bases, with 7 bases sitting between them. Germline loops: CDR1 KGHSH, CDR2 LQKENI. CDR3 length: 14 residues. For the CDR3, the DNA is TGTGCCAGCTCACCACCCTCACAGAATCAGCCCCAGCATTTT. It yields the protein CASSPPSQNQPQHF. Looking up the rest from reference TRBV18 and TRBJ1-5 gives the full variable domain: NAGVMQNPRHLVRRRGQEARLRCSPMKGHSHVYWYRQLPEEGLKFMVYLQKENIIDESGMPKERFSAEFPKEGPSILRIQQVVRGDSAAYFCASSPPSQNQPQHFGDGTRLSIL.

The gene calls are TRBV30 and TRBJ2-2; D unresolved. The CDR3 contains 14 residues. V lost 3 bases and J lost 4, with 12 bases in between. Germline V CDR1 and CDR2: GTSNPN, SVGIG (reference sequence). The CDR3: CAWSAQTATGELFF. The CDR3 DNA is TGTGCCTGGAGCGCCCAGACTGCCACCGGGGAGCTGTTTTTT.